The 20 T cell receptor beta chains below come from one sample, sequenced in a study of T cells after yellow fever vaccination. MiXCR, applied by TCRdb to the 5' RACE reads, yields one record per CDR3 protein. The data hold under 400,000 distinct CDR3 sequences, with roughly 11% observed a single time. This sample comprised PBMCs, obtained on the day of the first yellow fever vaccination. The receptors originated from a young man who received the YFV17D yellow fever vaccine.

This clonotype was seen only a few times. This sequence joins TRBV4-3 and TRBJ2-6; TRBD1 matches 7 bases. With V trimmed by 5 bases and J by 0 bases, 7 bases remained unmatched. The CDR3 loop spans 17 amino acids. Germline V gene data show CDR1 as LGHNA and CDR2 as YSLEER. CDR3 amino acids: CASSSRQGGSGANVLTF. The CDR3 bases are TGCGCCAGCAGCAGCCGACAGGGCGGCTCTGGGGCCAACGTCCTGACTTTC.

This clonotype was counted between two and nine times. V usage is TRBV27 and J usage is TRBJ1-1; 7 bases agree with TRBD1. Germline V CDR1 and CDR2: MNHEY, SMNVEV (reference sequence). CDR3 length: 15 residues. With 5 bases clipped from V and 4 bases from J, the junction kept 10 bases outside the gene matches. The CDR3 DNA reads as TGTGCCAGCAGTAAAATGACAGGGTCGGGCACTGAAGCTTTCTTT. Residues: CASSKMTGSGTEAFF.

The CDR3 DNA is TGCAGTGCTCGTCTAGCGGGGGTGAGCTCCTACAATGAGCAGTTCTTC. Encoded protein: CSARLAGVSSYNEQFF. The rearrangement uses TRBV20-1 and TRBJ2-1; 10 bases fit TRBD2. CDR1 is DFQATT and CDR2 is SNEGSKA in the germline V gene (reference sequence). The length of the CDR3 is 16 residues. V lost 5 bases and J lost 0; bases outside the gene matches: 7.

This clonotype has more than one count but fewer than ten. The chain recombines TRBV10-3 with TRBJ2-6; TRBD1 matches at 9 bases. The J segment lost 0 bases and the V segment lost 4 bases, leaving 4 bases of the junction unmatched. This CDR3 spans 17 amino acids. Germline V lookup: CDR1 ENHRY, CDR2 SYGVKD. Written as DNA, the CDR3 is TGTGCCATCAGTGTACAGGGGGCCGACTCTGGGGCCAACGTCCTGACTTTC. Translation gives CAISVQGADSGANVLTF.

A few counts support this clonotype. The chain joins TRBV5-1 to TRBJ2-1; no firm D call. This CDR3 comprises 14 residues. With 2 bases removed from V and 6 bases from J, the gap between germline ends came to 12 bases. Germline V lookup: CDR1 SGHRS, CDR2 YFSETQ. The CDR3 bases are TGCGCCAGCAGCTTCGGCTCAGCGTTCAATGAGCAGTTCTTC. Its translation: CASSFGSAFNEQFF.

This clonotype came up a few times. The J gene is TRBJ1-2, the V gene TRBV6-1; 7 positions agree with TRBD1. V was clipped by 7 bases and J by 8 bases; unmatched bases: 10. The length of the CDR3 is 13 residues. Germline CDR1 is MNHNS and CDR2 is SASEGT. CDR3 sequence: CASTQTGFRGYTF. CDR3 DNA sequence: TGTGCCAGCACCCAGACAGGGTTTCGGGGCTACACCTTC.

The V call is TRBV7-2, the J call TRBJ1-1; 7 bases fit TRBD1. The CDR3 totals 15 residues. Trimming removed 5 bases from V and 3 bases from J; junction bases left unmatched: 9. Germline values: CDR1 SGHTA, CDR2 FQGNSA. Here the CDR3 reads CASSAGQGEYTEAFF. The CDR3 coding sequence is TGTGCCAGCAGCGCCGGGCAGGGGGAATACACTGAAGCTTTCTTT. The whole variable domain, filled in from reference TRBV7-2 and TRBJ1-1, reads GAGVSQSPSNKVTEKGKDVELRCDPISGHTALYWYRQSLGQGLEFLIYFQGNSAPDKSGLPSDRFSAERTGGSVSTLTIQRTQQEDSAVYLCASSAGQGEYTEAFFGQGTRLTVV.

The rearrangement links TRBV7-2 to TRBJ2-7; a weak D match, TRBD2 (6 bases). This CDR3 has 14 residues. Trimming took off 1 base at V and 2 bases at J, with 9 bases between the two ends. Germline CDR1 SGHTA, CDR2 FQGNSA. CDR3 sequence: CASSLVSGTYEQYV. The CDR3 DNA reads TGTGCCAGCAGCTTAGTTAGCGGAACCTACGAGCAGTACGTC.

This clonotype was counted between two and nine times. The V gene is TRBV7-9, the J gene TRBJ2-7, with D perhaps TRBD2 (5 bases). V was trimmed by 2 bases and J by 5 bases, leaving 10 bases between them. In germline, CDR1 is SEHNR, CDR2 FQNEAQ (reference sequence). This CDR3 is 13 amino acids long. The CDR3 loop is CASSLKNSDEQYV. CDR3 sequence (DNA): TGTGCCAGCAGCTTAAAGAATAGCGACGAGCAGTACGTC.

This chain links TRBV29-1 with TRBJ2-7, with 8 bases identical to TRBD1. CDR1 and CDR2 (germline): SQVTM, ANQGSEA. The trim removed 5 bases at V and 0 bases at J, leaving 6 bases unmatched. The CDR3 covers 14 residues. The chain's CDR3 is CSVSRQGSSYEQYF. CDR3 nucleotide sequence: TGCAGCGTTTCCCGACAGGGGAGCTCCTACGAGCAGTACTTC.

This chain connects TRBV12-3 or TRBV12-4 to TRBJ2-2; 8 bases align to TRBD1. The CDR3 consists of 16 residues. J gave up 1 base and V 4 bases, and 5 bases lay outside the gene matches. The CDR3: CASSWQGAKNTGELFF. CDR3 in DNA: TGTGCCAGCAGTTGGCAGGGGGCGAAGAACACCGGGGAGCTGTTTTTT.

The table lists this clonotype with many counts. This chain links TRBV12-3 or TRBV12-4 with TRBJ2-1, with 9 bases aligning to TRBD1. This CDR3 is 15 amino acids long. With 6 bases clipped from V and 4 bases from J, the junction kept 7 bases outside the gene matches. The CDR3 protein is CASSRDRVEYNEQFF. The CDR3 DNA reads as TGTGCCAGCAGCCGGGACAGGGTAGAGTACAATGAGCAGTTCTTC.

The sample holds many counts of this clonotype. The genes are TRBV6-5 and TRBJ2-3; 11 bases are a match to TRBD2. The CDR3 consists of 19 residues. V lost 0 bases and J lost 2; bases outside the gene matches: 10. Germline V lookup: CDR1 MNHEY, CDR2 SVGAGI. The CDR3 spells CASSYSIPTSGGLTDTQYF. CDR3 bases: TGTGCCAGCAGTTACTCGATCCCCACTAGCGGGGGCCTCACAGATACGCAGTATTTT.

DNA of the CDR3: TGTGCCAGCAGGCCTAGCAGACAGGGCTTTGGCTACACCTTC. This codes for CASRPSRQGFGYTF. This sequence joins TRBV25-1 and TRBJ1-2; 7 nucleotides align to TRBD1. The V and J ends lost 6 bases and 7 bases, in that order; junction bases with no gene match: 11. Germline assignment: CDR1 MGHDK and CDR2 SYGVNS. The CDR3 consists of 14 residues.

This clonotype was seen a handful of times. V and J are TRBV7-9 and TRBJ2-1; D not resolved. This CDR3 comprises 16 residues. Deletions cut 1 base from V and 4 bases from J, with 14 bases between. The germline CDR1 and CDR2 sequences are SEHNR and FQNEAQ (reference sequence). The CDR3 loop reads CASSLVSGLGYNEQFF. The CDR3 nucleotides read TGTGCCAGCAGCTTAGTCTCCGGCCTGGGTTACAATGAGCAGTTCTTC.

This clonotype was observed a handful of times. The chain joins TRBV2 to TRBJ1-1; unclear D gene. Germline V gives CDR1 SNHLY, CDR2 FYNNEI. V lost 9 bases to trimming and J lost 0 bases, with 14 bases between them. The CDR3 covers 14 residues. The CDR3 coding sequence is TGTGCCAGTCGACCCAGGCCTTTGAACACTGAAGCTTTCTTT. It is translated as CASRPRPLNTEAFF.

This clonotype has only a few counts. This chain uses TRBV18 with TRBJ2-1, with D possibly called TRBD1 or TRBD2 (6 bases each). The CDR3 spans 13 residues. Per germline, CDR1 KGHSH and CDR2 LQKENI. Trimming pared 1 base from V and 8 bases from J, leaving 9 bases between. This CDR3 reads CASSPRGAYEQFF. CDR3 nucleotides: TGTGCCAGCTCACCACGGGGGGCATATGAGCAGTTCTTC.

Only a few counts were recorded for this clonotype. The chain is built from TRBV6-2 or TRBV6-3 and TRBJ1-1, with D possibly TRBD1 on 6 matching bases. Between the trimmed V and J ends, which lost 8 bases and 2 bases, there was a span of 21 bases. Germline-derived CDR1 and CDR2 are MNHEY and SVGEGT. There are 16 residues in the CDR3. As DNA, the CDR3 is TGTGCCAGCCATCGATACGGAGACAGGAGAAACACTGAAGCTTTCTTT. Protein sequence: CASHRYGDRRNTEAFF.

This sequence joins TRBV6-4 and TRBJ1-1; no clear D gene. The CDR3 sequence is 14 residues long. Germline V CDR1 and CDR2: MRHNA, SNTAGT. The V and J ends lost 6 bases and 4 bases respectively, with 15 bases between them. CDR3: CASRSRVSITEAFF. CDR3 in DNA: TGTGCCAGCAGGAGTCGGGTGAGCATCACTGAAGCTTTCTTT.

This clonotype showed up just a few times. DNA for the CDR3: TGTGCCAGCAGGATCCGGGGGGGTAACTACAATGAGCAGTTCTTC. It codes for CASRIRGGNYNEQFF. The rearrangement joins TRBV5-4 to TRBJ2-1, with 8 nucleotides matching TRBD2. CDR3 length: 15 amino acids. V lost 5 bases and J lost 3; bases outside the gene matches: 7. Germline CDR1 SGHNT, CDR2 YYREEE (reference sequence).